This T cell receptor beta chain was recorded in a study of monozygotic twins with inflammatory bowel disease. Study results and caveats: Using the inverse Simpson index, IBD patients had lower TCRbeta diversity than healthy co-twins. Researchers report that IBD patients shared fewer clonotypes with others than healthy twins, especially amid disease activity.

Nested PCRs (about 15 and 9 cycles, two total) were applied to TCRalpha and TCRbeta cDNA. TCRdb re-called the 5' RACE reads and shows each CDR3 protein once, DNA omitted. The listing contains some 150,000 distinct CDR3 sequences. CDR1 is DFQATT, CDR2 SNEGSKA, per germline (reference sequence). The CDR3 is 14 amino acids. Concerning this clonotype itself: Its matching antigen is unknown.

Sample: blood. This clonotype originated in a human donor with ulcerative colitis or Crohn's disease, or a healthy co-twin of an affected twin (not recorded which). This chain uses TRBV20-1 with TRBJ2-1; TCRdb proposes TRBD2, but this gene call is untestable without DNA. The CDR3 loop reads CSAKLAGSYNEQFF.